Below are 15 T cell receptor beta chains sequenced from a single sample in a study of cytomegalovirus exposure and HLA in healthy donors. The study ran its PCR with 60 Vbeta and 13 Jbeta primers. Profiled with immunoSEQ multiplex PCR; TCRdb holds only in-frame clones, not every one. Of about 120,000 clones listed, 55% to 70% were seen once; the top ten hold over 2%. Sample: PBMCs. Every receptor here comes from a woman in her twenties or thirties in good health and CMV-seronegative.

The chain joins TRBV9 to TRBJ1-4, with TRBD1 as a possible D gene (5 bases). CDR3 length: 17 amino acids. The V and J ends lost 4 bases and 7 bases respectively, with 23 bases between them. The germline V gene encodes CDR1 SGDLS and CDR2 YYNGEE. The CDR3 loop is CASSSGVGVVYGEKLFF. CDR3 in DNA: TGTGCCAGCAGCTCGGGGGTGGGGGTCGTTTATGGTGAAAAACTGTTTTTT.

Notes on this clone: One end of the junction varies from germline; a read error may be responsible. The chain couples TRBV7-2 to TRBJ2-1, with 11 bases identical to TRBD2. Germline V CDR1 and CDR2: SGHTA, FQGNSA. The CDR3 covers 13 residues. CDR3 sequence: CASSLGLAARLVF. The CDR3 DNA reads as TGTGCCAGCAGCTTGGGACTAGCGGCGCGGTTGGTCTTC. The variable domain in full, completed from reference TRBV7-2 and TRBJ2-1, reads GAGVSQSPSNKVTEKGKDVELRCDPISGHTALYWYRQSLGQGLEFLIYFQGNSAPDKSGLPSDRFSAERTGGSVSTLTIQRTQQEDSAVYLCASSLGLAARLVFGPGTRLTVL.

This clone was counted only a few times. This chain links TRBV19 with TRBJ2-3; unclear D gene. The CDR3 has 18 amino acids. Trimming removed 1 base at V and 0 bases at J, with 17 bases between. Per germline, CDR1 LNHDA and CDR2 SQIVND (reference sequence). In nucleotides, the CDR3 is TGTGCCAGTAGTATAGGACCTCGAGGCGGCCCTAGCACAGATACGCAGTATTTT. Protein: CASSIGPRGGPSTDTQYF.

This clone has more than one count but fewer than ten. The gene calls are TRBV5-1 and TRBJ1-1; unclear D gene. The CDR3 is made up of 15 amino acids. V lost 0 bases and J lost 6, with 15 bases in between. Germline lookup yields CDR1 SGHRS and CDR2 YFSETQ. This CDR3 is CASSLGASGFAEAFF. The CDR3 nucleotides read TGCGCCAGCAGCTTGGGGGCCTCGGGATTTGCTGAAGCTTTCTTT.

This clone has a handful of counts. The V gene is TRBV11-3, the J gene TRBJ2-5; D is undetermined. V was pared by 1 base and J by 5 bases, with 8 bases between. The CDR3 has 13 amino acids. CDR1 and CDR2 (germline): SGHNT, YENEEA. The CDR3 bases are TGTGCCAGCAGCTTAGGCGGTGGTGAGACCCAGTACTTC. It translates to CASSLGGGETQYF.

The chain couples TRBV27 to TRBJ2-1, with D possibly matching TRBD1 (6 bases). The ends were cut back, 3 bases at V and 0 bases at J, with 12 bases in the middle. In germline, CDR1 is MNHEY, CDR2 SMNVEV (reference sequence). This CDR3 is 16 amino acids long. CDR3: CASSLIQGSSYNEQFF. Here the CDR3 DNA reads TGTGCCAGCAGTTTGATTCAGGGGAGCTCCTACAATGAGCAGTTCTTC.

This clone was seen a handful of times. The chain is built from TRBV7-2 and TRBJ2-5; TRBD2 aligns across 12 bases. The J segment lost 5 bases and the V segment lost 1 base, leaving 8 bases of the junction unmatched. The germline V gene has CDR1 SGHTA and CDR2 FQGNSA. This CDR3 is built from 17 residues. The CDR3 loop reads CASSLVASGRAGETQYF. In nucleotides, the CDR3 is TGTGCCAGCAGCTTAGTGGCTAGCGGGAGGGCCGGGGAGACCCAGTACTTC.

The chain carries TRBV5-1 and TRBJ2-7; D possibly corresponds to TRBD2 (6 bases). The CDR3 covers 14 residues. Germline CDR1 and CDR2: SGHRS and YFSETQ. Trimming stripped 2 bases from V and 6 bases from J, with 15 bases between. The CDR3: CASSFTGAGSEQYF. CDR3 coding DNA: TGCGCCAGCAGCTTTACCGGAGCCGGGAGCGAGCAGTACTTC.

The rearrangement links TRBV30 to TRBJ2-2, with D maybe TRBD1 (5 bases). The CDR3 is 13 amino acids. The germline gives CDR1 GTSNPN, CDR2 SVGIG (reference sequence). V lost 2 bases to trimming and J lost 4 bases, with 8 bases between them. Here the CDR3 reads CAWSKQGTGELFF. Written as DNA, the CDR3 is TGTGCCTGGAGTAAGCAGGGCACCGGGGAGCTGTTTTTT.

The chain combines TRBV7-2 with TRBJ2-1, with 7 bases matching TRBD1. Germline lookup yields CDR1 SGHTA and CDR2 FQGNSA. CDR3 length equals 16 residues. V shed 2 bases and J 5 bases; nucleotides not matched to a gene: 9. CDR3 loop: CASSLNPGQPDNEQFF. The DNA of the CDR3 is TGTGCCAGCAGCTTAAACCCGGGACAGCCCGACAATGAGCAGTTCTTC.

J is TRBJ2-1 and V is TRBV4-3; TRBD2 matches at 8 bases. CDR3 length equals 17 residues. Germline lookup yields CDR1 LGHNA and CDR2 YSLEER. J gave up 5 bases and V 0 bases, and 9 bases lay outside the gene matches. This CDR3 is CASSQDIREGLNNEQFF. The DNA of the CDR3 is TGCGCCAGCAGCCAAGATATCCGGGAGGGCCTAAACAATGAGCAGTTCTTC.

This clone was seen once. The chain links TRBV6-1 to TRBJ1-6, with TRBD1 matching over 7 bases. CDR3 length equals 14 residues. Trimming removed 5 bases from V and 8 bases from J; junction bases left unmatched: 6. Germline CDR1 and CDR2: MNHNS and SASEGT. The CDR3 loop reads CASSRGGWDSPLHF. CDR3 nucleotide sequence: TGTGCCAGCAGTCGAGGGGGCTGGGATTCACCCCTCCACTTT.

The chain has TRBV28 and TRBJ2-2, with TRBD2 matching 10 bases. V lost 6 bases, J lost 5 bases, and 6 bases stayed unmatched. Looked up from germline, CDR1 is MDHEN and CDR2 is SYDVKM. This CDR3 has 15 amino acids. DNA of the CDR3: TGTGCCAGCAGCCCGGGACTAGCGCGAACCGGGGAGCTGTTTTTT. Encoded protein: CASSPGLARTGELFF.

With regard to this clone: At the DNA level, this CDR3 is encoded by other sequences in the same sample as well. The rearrangement links TRBV7-9 to TRBJ1-4; no definite D call. The CDR3 is 14 amino acids. V lost 5 bases to trimming and J lost 5 bases, with 12 bases between them. The V gene's germline CDR1 is SEHNR and CDR2 FQNEAQ (reference sequence). CDR3 protein: CASSPDGGNEKLFF. The CDR3 bases are TGTGCCAGCAGCCCGGACGGAGGGAATGAAAAACTGTTTTTT.

This clone was found once. CDR3 amino acids: CASSSRDSHWRDGYTF. The CDR3 nucleotides read TGTGCCAGCAGTTCCCGGGACTCCCATTGGAGGGATGGCTACACCTTC. The rearrangement joins TRBV6-5 to TRBJ1-2; the D gene is possibly TRBD1 (5 bases). Trimming took 4 bases from V and 6 from J, leaving 21 bases between them. The CDR3 runs 16 residues. CDR1 is MNHEY and CDR2 is SVGAGI in the germline V gene.